A selection of T cell receptor beta chains follows, all from one sample in a study of T cell responses to AZD1222 COVID-19 vaccine. The table came from immunoSEQ multiplex PCR; TCRdb's copy has only in-frame clones and leaves some out. Among about 86,000 clones listed, roughly nine tenths were seen once. The source material was peripheral blood, sampled on day 0 of AZD1222 vaccination. These receptors were taken from an adult in good health. CDR3s include the opening cysteine and the closing phenylalanine or tryptophan. Fields, in order: D gene, V gene, clone size, J gene, CDR3 DNA, CDR3 protein. D genes are given only for firm matches. Clone size is shown for a subset of rows, as once, few, many or a class of expanded clone.

D gene: -; V gene: TRBV5-1; clone size: -; J gene: TRBJ1-3; CDR3 DNA: TGCGCCAGCAGCCCCCGGGGGGGCCCGACTGGAAACACCATATATTTT; CDR3 protein: CASSPRGGPTGNTIYF
D gene: -; V gene: TRBV6-1; clone size: -; J gene: TRBJ1-1; CDR3 DNA: TGTGCCAGCAGTGAACTTCCCCCGACTGAAGCTTTCTTT; CDR3 protein: CASSELPPTEAFF
D gene: -; V gene: TRBV5-6; clone size: once; J gene: TRBJ1-2; CDR3 DNA: TGTGCCAGTAGCTTGGAGTTCTTACTGGCTGGCTACACCTTC; CDR3 protein: CASSLEFLLAGYTF
D gene: TRBD1; V gene: TRBV29-1; clone size: -; J gene: TRBJ1-1; CDR3 DNA: TGCAGCGCTAGACGGGACAGCGGCCGCACTGAAGCTTTCTTT; CDR3 protein: CSARRDSGRTEAFF
D gene: TRBD1; V gene: TRBV5-1; clone size: -; J gene: TRBJ1-1; CDR3 DNA: TGCGCCAGCAGCTCGGGGGGACAGGTGAACACTGAAGCTTTCTTT; CDR3 protein: CASSSGGQVNTEAFF
D gene: -; V gene: TRBV5-4; clone size: few; J gene: TRBJ2-2; CDR3 DNA: TGTGCCAGCAGCTTGGCCCCCGGACTCAGCGGGGAGCTGTTTTTT; CDR3 protein: CASSLAPGLSGELFF
D gene: -; V gene: TRBV29-1; clone size: -; J gene: TRBJ1-4; CDR3 DNA: TGCAGCGCCCGGGGGAGAGGCGATGAAAAACTGTTTTTT; CDR3 protein: CSARGRGDEKLFF
D gene: TRBD1; V gene: TRBV9; clone size: -; J gene: TRBJ1-6; CDR3 DNA: TGTGCCAGCAGCGTAGGGACAGGACCAAATTCACCCCTCCACTTT; CDR3 protein: CASSVGTGPNSPLHF
D gene: -; V gene: TRBV29-1; clone size: once; J gene: TRBJ2-2; CDR3 DNA: TGCAGCGTTGTGGTTTCGGGGGCGAGTACCGGGGAGCTGTTTTTT; CDR3 protein: CSVVVSGASTGELFF
D gene: -; V gene: TRBV9; clone size: -; J gene: TRBJ2-1; CDR3 DNA: TGTGCCAGCAGCCGCATCGGGGCCCACAATGAGCAGTTCTTC; CDR3 protein: CASSRIGAHNEQFF
D gene: -; V gene: TRBV5-1; clone size: -; J gene: TRBJ1-2; CDR3 DNA: TGCGCCAGCAGCTTGGCCGCGGGGAGGGGTATTACCTATGGCTACACCTTC; CDR3 protein: CASSLAAGRGITYGYTF
D gene: TRBD1; V gene: TRBV7-2; clone size: -; J gene: TRBJ2-7; CDR3 DNA: TGTGCCAGCAGCCCAACAGGACAGGGTGAATACGAGCAGTACTTC; CDR3 protein: CASSPTGQGEYEQYF
D gene: -; V gene: TRBV27; clone size: -; J gene: TRBJ2-2; CDR3 DNA: TGTGCCAGCAGTTCCATGGACGGAACTAGAATAAGGGGCGGGGAGCTGTTTTTT; CDR3 protein: CASSSMDGTRIRGGELFF
D gene: TRBD1; V gene: TRBV18; clone size: -; J gene: TRBJ1-1; CDR3 DNA: TGTGCCAGCTCACCGGGACAGGGGAACGAGAACACTGAAGCTTTCTTT; CDR3 protein: CASSPGQGNENTEAFF
D gene: -; V gene: TRBV5-1; clone size: -; J gene: TRBJ2-1; CDR3 DNA: TGCGCCAGCAGCAAGACAGCGAACAATGAGCAGTTCTTC; CDR3 protein: CASSKTANNEQFF
D gene: -; V gene: TRBV29-1; clone size: -; J gene: TRBJ1-1; CDR3 DNA: TGCAGCGTTGTAATGAACACTGAAGCTTTCTTT; CDR3 protein: CSVVMNTEAFF
D gene: -; V gene: TRBV19; clone size: -; J gene: TRBJ1-2; CDR3 DNA: TGTGCCAGTAGTTGGACGGTGACTAACTATGGCTACACCTTC; CDR3 protein: CASSWTVTNYGYTF
D gene: TRBD2; V gene: TRBV5-6; clone size: -; J gene: TRBJ2-5; CDR3 DNA: TGTGCCAGCAGCTTGACTAGCGGGGTCCAAGAGACCCAGTACTTC; CDR3 protein: CASSLTSGVQETQYF
D gene: -; V gene: TRBV7-9; clone size: -; J gene: TRBJ1-3; CDR3 DNA: TGTGCCAGCAGCTTAGAAGTGATCGGAAACACCATATATTTT; CDR3 protein: CASSLEVIGNTIYF
D gene: -; V gene: TRBV3-1/TRBV3-2; clone size: -; J gene: TRBJ1-5; CDR3 DNA: TGTGCCAGCAGTCAAGCGGACTGGCCACGCAATCAGCCCCAGCATTTT; CDR3 protein: CASSQADWPRNQPQHF
D gene: -; V gene: TRBV30; clone size: -; J gene: TRBJ1-2; CDR3 DNA: TGTGCCTGGAGTGCCCCGGTGGCCTATGGCTACACCTTC; CDR3 protein: CAWSAPVAYGYTF
D gene: -; V gene: TRBV6-2/TRBV6-3; clone size: -; J gene: TRBJ1-5; CDR3 DNA: TGTGCCAGCAGTTATGGGTCCCTGGACATCTTCAAAAATCAGCCCCAGCATTTT; CDR3 protein: CASSYGSLDIFKNQPQHF
D gene: -; V gene: TRBV12-3/TRBV12-4; clone size: -; J gene: TRBJ2-7; CDR3 DNA: TGTGCCAGCAGTCTCGACTTTGTGGACGAGCAGTACTTC; CDR3 protein: CASSLDFVDEQYF
D gene: TRBD2; V gene: TRBV29-1; clone size: -; J gene: TRBJ2-1; CDR3 DNA: TGCAGCGTTGCGGGGGGGTACTACAATGAGCAGTTCTTC; CDR3 protein: CSVAGGYYNEQFF
D gene: -; V gene: TRBV4-3; clone size: -; J gene: TRBJ1-6; CDR3 DNA: TGCGCCAGCAGCCAATCGACCTCCTATAATTCACCCCTCCACTTT; CDR3 protein: CASSQSTSYNSPLHF
D gene: -; V gene: TRBV29-1; clone size: -; J gene: TRBJ2-1; CDR3 DNA: TGCAGCGTTGAAAGGTACAATGAGCAGTTCTTC; CDR3 protein: CSVERYNEQFF
D gene: TRBD1; V gene: TRBV12-3/TRBV12-4; clone size: -; J gene: TRBJ1-2; CDR3 DNA: TGTGCCAGCAGCAGGGACAGGAGCCCCGGCTACACCTTC; CDR3 protein: CASSRDRSPGYTF
D gene: -; V gene: TRBV6-1; clone size: -; J gene: TRBJ1-1; CDR3 DNA: TGTGCCAGCAGTGAAGGTCGACAGAAAAACCTACTGAACACTGAAGCTTTCTTT; CDR3 protein: CASSEGRQKNLLNTEAFF
D gene: -; V gene: TRBV20-1; clone size: -; J gene: TRBJ2-3; CDR3 DNA: TGCAGTGCTGCTAAAGGGGATACGCAGTATTTT; CDR3 protein: CSAAKGDTQYF
D gene: -; V gene: TRBV13; clone size: -; J gene: TRBJ2-7; CDR3 DNA: TGTGCCAGCAGCTTAGGACTAGCAGGTTACGAGCAGTACTTC; CDR3 protein: CASSLGLAGYEQYF
D gene: TRBD1; V gene: TRBV30; clone size: once; J gene: TRBJ1-1; CDR3 DNA: TGTGCCTGGAGTGGACAGGGTGCTGAAGCTTTCTTT; CDR3 protein: CAWSGQGAEAFF
D gene: TRBD2; V gene: TRBV5-4; clone size: -; J gene: TRBJ2-7; CDR3 DNA: TGTGCCAGCAGCCGTGACGGGGGAGGAGCGGGAGTTTACGAGCAGTACTTC; CDR3 protein: CASSRDGGGAGVYEQYF